The clone carrying this TCR beta chain appeared a few times. Its target is unknown. This entry is derived from a study of T cells after yellow fever vaccination. Whole-study context: Fractions of low cell number were prepared using SMART-Seq v4 Ultra Low Input.

CDR1 is SQVTM, CDR2 ANQGSEA, per germline. Between the trimmed V and J ends, which lost 6 bases and 2 bases, there was a span of 12 bases. The CDR3 is 13 amino acids. Making TCR cDNA involved 5'RACE template switching, which added UMIs and a universal primer site. TCRdb analysed the 5' RACE reads with MiXCR anew, one entry per CDR3 protein. This sample carries 240,000 or so distinct CDR3 sequences, less than 8.5% of them seen once, and the ten largest clones take approximately 0.84%. Study results and caveats: Reappearing after the booster were most of the clones from primary vaccination (approximately 96% CD4, around 90% CD8).

The chain has TRBV29-1 and TRBJ2-3, with a tentative D call TRBD1 (6 bases). The source is a young man who received the YFV17D yellow fever vaccine. This sample comprised CD4+ T cells sorted from PBMCs, obtained 15 days after the yellow fever booster vaccination. The CDR3 nucleotides are TGCAGCGTGGAAACAGGGCTCACAGATACGCAGTATTTT. Its translation is CSVETGLTDTQYF.